This entry features one TCR beta chain sequence. The sample comes from a study of T-cell reconstitution after alpha-beta-depleted transplantation in children. Preparing the TCRbeta library involved the use of unique molecular identifiers. TCRdb re-derived calls from the PCR reads in MiXCR, one entry per CDR3 protein. Of about 500,000 distinct CDR3 sequences listed, about 31% are singletons. Per the germline V gene, CDR1 is SEHNR and CDR2 is FQNEAQ (reference sequence). V shed 1 base and J 8 bases; nucleotides not matched to a gene: 8. The CDR3 has 17 amino acids. The sequences come from PBMCs from the stem cell graft donor, collected from the stem cell graft. The chain is built from TRBV7-9 and TRBJ2-1, with 13 bases aligning to TRBD2. The TCR originated in a human donor who donated a stem cell graft to a child with aplastic anemia. CDR3 residues: CASSLGLAGGTLDEQFF. CDR3 sequence (DNA): TGTGCCAGCAGCTTAGGACTAGCGGGAGGCACCTTAGATGAGCAGTTCTTC.